This passage covers 6 T cell receptor beta chains from one sample sequenced in a study of blood T cell repertoires in COVID-19 (dated by TCRdb to 2020 to 2021). Library creation used the immunoSEQ multiplex PCR assay. In TCRdb, the immuneACCESS table is reduced to in-frame sequences with V and J assigned. These tables do not hold every clone; where another copy was compared, an unresolved V gene accounts for under half, and the others remain unexplained. The sample data list 50,000 or so clones, and 90% of these were observed just once. The top ten constitute roughly 10% of the sample. Specimen: peripheral blood. The source is an elderly woman with acute or convalescent COVID-19.

This rearrangement joins TRBV29-1 to TRBJ1-5; D not certain. V was clipped by 4 bases and J by 0 bases, with 10 bases between them. CDR1 SQVTM and CDR2 ANQGSEA come from the germline V gene. The CDR3 loop spans 14 amino acids. CDR3 in DNA: TGCAGCGTTGCTAAGGAGGATAGCAATCAGCCCCAGCATTTT. Protein: CSVAKEDSNQPQHF.

This clone was recorded only once. The chain employs TRBV6-2 or TRBV6-3 and TRBJ2-3, with 7 bases fitting TRBD2. The junction had 9 bases not matched to a gene; V was cut back by 6 bases and J by 6 bases. The germline CDR1 and CDR2 sequences are MNHEY and SVGEGT. This CDR3 contains 14 residues. CDR3 bases: TGTGCCAGCAGCCGAGGACTAGTTGCCGATACGCAGTATTTT. Its protein product is CASSRGLVADTQYF.

The genes are TRBV24-1 and TRBJ1-1, with D hard to call. This CDR3 comprises 12 residues. V was trimmed by 6 bases and J by 1 base, leaving 5 bases between them. CDR1 and CDR2 from the germline V gene are KGHDR and SFDVKD. The CDR3 here is CATSPGNTEAFF. The CDR3, as DNA: TGTGCCACCAGTCCCGGGAACACTGAAGCTTTCTTT.

The genes are TRBV2 and TRBJ2-5; TRBD2 agrees at 8 bases. With V trimmed by 8 bases and J by 5 bases, 4 bases remained unmatched. The CDR3 length is 12 residues. Germline V lookup: CDR1 SNHLY, CDR2 FYNNEI. The CDR3 reads CASLPGGETQYF. DNA for the CDR3: TGTGCCAGCCTTCCGGGGGGGGAGACCCAGTACTTC.

J is TRBJ2-2 and V is TRBV21-1; the table's D call TRBD2 went unverified against the DNA. TRBV21-1 is an annotated pseudogene. This CDR3 comprises 16 residues. The CDR3 here is CASSKVRRVRTGELFF. CDR3 DNA: TGTGCCAGCAGCAAAGTCAGGAGGGTAAGGACCGGGGAGCTGTTTTTT.

This chain links TRBV9 with TRBJ2-1, with 10 positions matching TRBD2. The CDR3 sequence is 15 residues long. The germline gives CDR1 SGDLS, CDR2 YYNGEE. V was pared by 3 bases and J by 6 bases, with 6 bases of the junction left unmatched. The CDR3 nucleotides read TGTGCCAGCAGCGCTAGCGGGAGATCGGGCAATGAGCAGTTCTTC. This translates into CASSASGRSGNEQFF.